A selection of T cell receptor beta chains follows, all from one sample in a study of blood T cell repertoires in COVID-19. Profiled with immunoSEQ multiplex PCR; TCRdb holds only in-frame clones, not every one. This table has 200,000 to 250,000 clones, approximately 84% appearing once. Sequencing used PBMCs or T cells enriched from blood (not recorded which). The origin of the receptors is a man in his 60s who had recovered from COVID-19. CDR3s include the opening cysteine and the closing phenylalanine or tryptophan. The D gene is left open where the match is weak. Clone sizes are given selectively: once, few, many, or a class where the clone is expanded.

V	D	size	J	CDR3	DNA
TRBV2	TRBD1	once	TRBJ1-2	CASRTTGPNYGYTF	TGTGCCAGCAGGACGACAGGGCCCAACTATGGCTACACCTTC
TRBV19	TRBD1	few	TRBJ1-4	CATNSGQGGEKLFF	TGTGCCACCAATTCGGGACAGGGAGGTGAAAAACTGTTTTTT
TRBV30	TRBD1	NA	TRBJ2-2	CAWSLRGSGELFF	TGTGCCTGGAGCCTCAGGGGGTCCGGGGAGCTGTTTTTT
TRBV5-1	TRBD1	once	TRBJ2-2	CASSLTGAATGELFF	TGCGCCAGCAGCTTGACAGGGGCCGCCACCGGGGAGCTGTTTTTT
TRBV29-1	TRBD2	once	TRBJ2-7	CSVVIAGGSYEQYF	TGCAGCGTTGTAATTGCGGGGGGTTCATACGAGCAGTACTTC
TRBV6-5	TRBD1	NA	TRBJ1-1	CASSYSGGPMNTEAFF	TGTGCCAGCAGTTACTCAGGGGGCCCCATGAACACTGAAGCTTTCTTT
TRBV14	TRBD1	NA	TRBJ1-2	CASSPNRGSGYGYTF	TGTGCCAGCAGCCCCAACAGGGGATCGGGCTATGGCTACACCTTC
TRBV5-1	TRBD1	NA	TRBJ2-3	CASAGQGVPDTQYF	TGCGCCAGTGCGGGACAGGGGGTTCCAGATACGCAGTATTTT
TRBV5-6	NA	NA	TRBJ2-5	CASSLRQEYFQETQYF	TGTGCCAGCAGCTTGCGACAGGAATATTTTCAAGAGACCCAGTACTTC
TRBV5-1	NA	NA	TRBJ2-1	CASSLVRELLYNEQFF	TGCGCCAGCAGCTTGGTGCGGGAACTACTCTACAATGAGCAGTTCTTC
TRBV12-5	TRBD1	NA	TRBJ1-6	CASGRQGAESPLHF	TGTGCTAGTGGTCGACAGGGGGCAGAATCACCCCTCCACTTT
TRBV6-5	TRBD1	NA	TRBJ1-2	CASSSPDRGSYGYTF	TGTGCCAGCAGTTCGCCTGACAGGGGATCCTATGGCTACACCTTC
TRBV4-3	NA	NA	TRBJ2-7	CASSPALGGGTVTYEQYF	TGCGCCAGCAGCCCCGCCCTGGGGGGCGGGACAGTTACCTACGAGCAGTACTTC
TRBV2	NA	NA	TRBJ1-1	CASNQKLNTEAFF	TGTGCCAGCAATCAGAAGTTGAACACTGAAGCTTTCTTT
TRBV19	TRBD1	NA	TRBJ1-1	CASSSGTDMNTEAFF	TGTGCCAGTAGCTCCGGGACAGACATGAACACTGAAGCTTTCTTT
TRBV7-6	NA	NA	TRBJ2-2	CASSLPASTRVTGELFF	TGTGCCAGCAGCTTACCTGCGTCGACTAGGGTCACCGGGGAGCTGTTTTTT
TRBV7-2	TRBD2	NA	TRBJ2-3	CASSLWGGKDTQYF	TGTGCCAGCAGCTTATGGGGAGGGAAAGATACGCAGTATTTT
TRBV19	NA	NA	TRBJ2-2	CASIQGWTGELFF	TGTGCCAGTATCCAGGGTTGGACCGGGGAGCTGTTTTTT
TRBV11-3	NA	NA	TRBJ1-3	CASSRASGNTIYF	TGTGCCAGCAGCCGAGCCTCTGGAAACACCATATATTTT
TRBV5-1	NA	once	TRBJ2-5	CASRWDTGAQYF	TGCGCCAGCAGGTGGGACACCGGAGCCCAGTACTTC
TRBV2	NA	NA	TRBJ1-4	CASSLRGADRTEKLFF	TGTGCCAGCAGTCTTCGGGGGGCGGATCGAACTGAAAAACTGTTTTTT
TRBV2	TRBD1	NA	TRBJ1-1	CATRQGPPTEAFF	TGTGCCACCAGACAGGGACCCCCCACTGAAGCTTTCTTT
TRBV5-8	NA	NA	TRBJ2-5	CASSFGGRETQYF	TGTGCCAGCAGCTTCGGGGGTCGGGAGACCCAGTACTTC
TRBV7-2	TRBD2	NA	TRBJ2-2	CASKPGGGTGELFF	TGTGCCAGCAAACCCGGCGGGGGGACCGGGGAGCTGTTTTTT